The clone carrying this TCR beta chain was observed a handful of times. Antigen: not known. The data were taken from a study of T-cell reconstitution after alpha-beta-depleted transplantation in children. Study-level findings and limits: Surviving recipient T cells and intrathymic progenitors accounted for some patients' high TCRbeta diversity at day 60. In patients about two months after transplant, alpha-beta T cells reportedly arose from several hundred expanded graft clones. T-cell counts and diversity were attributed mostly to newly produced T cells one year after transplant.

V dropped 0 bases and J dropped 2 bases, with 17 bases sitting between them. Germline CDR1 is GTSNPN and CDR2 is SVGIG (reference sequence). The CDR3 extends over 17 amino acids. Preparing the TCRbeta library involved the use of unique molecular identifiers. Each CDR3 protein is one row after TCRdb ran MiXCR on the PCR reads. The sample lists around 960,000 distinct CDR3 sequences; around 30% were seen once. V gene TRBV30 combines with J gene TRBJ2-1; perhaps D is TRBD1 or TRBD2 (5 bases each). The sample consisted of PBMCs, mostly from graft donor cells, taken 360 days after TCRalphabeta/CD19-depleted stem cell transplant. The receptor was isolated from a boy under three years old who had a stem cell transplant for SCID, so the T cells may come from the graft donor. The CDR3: CAWSVLGAGLTYNEQFF. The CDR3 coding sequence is TGTGCCTGGAGTGTCCTCGGGGCAGGATTAACCTACAATGAGCAGTTCTTC.